Below, 30 T cell receptor beta chains from the same sample are listed, as sequenced in a study of graft-versus-host responses after intestinal transplantation. Sequencing used immunoSEQ multiplex PCR; TCRdb keeps in-frame clones, though not all of them. Among 15,000 to 20,000 clones listed, approximately 72% were seen once. The authors processed graft tissue to release intraepithelial and lamina propria lymphocytes. The source was ileum tissue, collected approximately three weeks after intestinal transplant. These receptors all come from a human patient who received an intestinal transplant, so some T cells may come from the graft donor.

This clone qualifies as medium-sized. This specimen includes other DNA sequences encoding the same CDR3. The chain has TRBV5-1 and TRBJ1-1, with no clear D. The CDR3 runs to 13 residues. Trimming cost V 2 bases and J 2 bases, with 7 bases left between them. Germline V gene sequence: CDR1 SGHRS, CDR2 YFSETQ. DNA for the CDR3: TGCGCCAGCAGCTTCACAGTCAACACTGAAGCTTTCTTT. Protein: CASSFTVNTEAFF.

The chain carries TRBV6-5 and TRBJ1-4, with D tentatively TRBD1 (5 bases). V lost 2 bases and J lost 4, with 14 bases in between. The CDR3 has 16 residues. Germline CDR1 reads MNHEY; CDR2 reads SVGAGI. This CDR3 reads CASSYGQRQINEKLFF. CDR3 in DNA: TGTGCCAGCAGTTACGGGCAGCGACAGATTAATGAAAAACTGTTTTTT.

V usage is TRBV2 and J usage is TRBJ2-1; D is undetermined. In germline, CDR1 is SNHLY, CDR2 FYNNEI. The CDR3 has 16 residues. V dropped 6 bases and J dropped 0 bases, with 15 bases sitting between them. This chain's CDR3 is CASSKIVADSYNEQFF. The CDR3, as DNA: TGTGCCAGCAGCAAAATTGTGGCCGACTCCTACAATGAGCAGTTCTTC.

V usage is TRBV5-1 and J usage is TRBJ2-3, with D possibly TRBD1 on 6 matching bases. CDR3 length equals 15 residues. Deletions cut 4 bases from V and 4 bases from J, with 16 bases between. From germline, CDR1 is SGHRS and CDR2 YFSETQ. CDR3 nucleotides: TGCGCCAGCAGCCTCCGGGACACTCTGCCAGATACGCAGTATTTT. Encoded protein: CASSLRDTLPDTQYF.

The rearrangement links TRBV5-1 to TRBJ2-3, with 11 bases that match TRBD2. The CDR3 runs to 16 residues. Germline CDR1 reads SGHRS; CDR2 reads YFSETQ. V was clipped by 4 bases and J by 2 bases; unmatched bases: 6. The CDR3 nucleotides read TGCGCCAGCAGCCACCGACTAGCGGGGCTCACAGATACGCAGTATTTT. Translation gives CASSHRLAGLTDTQYF.

The chain recombines TRBV6-5 with TRBJ1-2; D may be TRBD1 (6 bases). With 7 bases removed from V and 5 bases from J, the gap between germline ends came to 20 bases. This CDR3 region has 15 residues. Germline CDR1 reads MNHEY; CDR2 reads SVGAGI. The CDR3 DNA is TGTGCCAGCACTAAAGCTCACAGGGTTGGGTATGGCTACACCTTC. It specifies CASTKAHRVGYGYTF.

The genes are TRBV14 and TRBJ2-3, with 9 bases identical to TRBD1. Germline CDR1 and CDR2: SGHDN and FVKESK. Germline trimming cut 4 bases from V and 6 bases from J; bases unmatched to any gene: 5. This CDR3 region has 14 residues. CDR3 bases: TGTGCCAGCAGCCCCACCGGGACAGGGGATACGCAGTATTTT. It translates to CASSPTGTGDTQYF.

This chain connects TRBV11-3 to TRBJ1-6; possibly TRBD1 for D (6 bases). Germline loops: CDR1 SGHNT, CDR2 YENEEA. The CDR3 runs to 15 residues. The V gene lost 5 bases and the J gene lost 10 bases, with 18 bases spanning the gap. The DNA for the CDR3 is TGTGCCAGCAGCCTGACAGGAAATGGACTGTCACCCCTCCACTTT. Its protein product is CASSLTGNGLSPLHF.

This clone has just one count. This chain links TRBV19 with TRBJ1-6; a possible D gene is TRBD1 (5 bases). The CDR3 length is 15 residues. V was clipped by 10 bases and J by 4 bases, with 17 bases between them. Germline V lookup: CDR1 LNHDA, CDR2 SQIVND (reference sequence). The CDR3 reads CATAQGSGYNSPLHF. DNA of the CDR3: TGTGCCACCGCCCAGGGAAGCGGGTATAATTCACCCCTCCACTTT.

CDR3 amino acids: CASSPSLGHTYGYTF. The CDR3 DNA follows: TGTGCCAGTAGTCCCTCCCTGGGACATACCTATGGCTACACCTTC. This sequence joins TRBV19 and TRBJ1-2; D is perhaps TRBD1 (6 bases). This CDR3 has 15 residues. Germline-derived CDR1 and CDR2 are LNHDA and SQIVND (reference sequence). With 5 bases removed from V and 4 bases from J, the gap between germline ends came to 17 bases.

The chain carries TRBV25-1 and TRBJ1-1; tentative D call: TRBD1 (5 bases). V was shortened by 4 bases and J by 1 base, with 13 bases between the two germline ends. Germline assignment: CDR1 MGHDK and CDR2 SYGVNS. The CDR3 is made up of 15 amino acids. The CDR3 region is CASSGDRGTNTEAFF. The CDR3 nucleotides read TGTGCCAGCAGTGGGGACCGCGGGACGAACACTGAAGCTTTCTTT.

V is TRBV2 and J is TRBJ1-2; a weak D match, TRBD1 (6 bases). V was clipped by 2 bases and J by 6 bases, with 22 bases between them. Per germline, CDR1 SNHLY and CDR2 FYNNEI. This CDR3 is 17 amino acids long. Here the CDR3 reads CASSEQSGGFPLNGYTF. CDR3 sequence (DNA): TGTGCCAGCAGTGAACAGTCTGGGGGCTTCCCATTAAATGGCTACACCTTC.

The count of this clone is one. V and J are TRBV18 and TRBJ1-2, with D tentatively TRBD1 (6 bases). Germline V gives CDR1 KGHSH, CDR2 LQKENI. This CDR3 spans 17 amino acids. Trimming removed 3 bases at V and 0 bases at J, with 17 bases between. The CDR3 DNA reads TGTGCCAGCTCACCTGTCGGGACAAAGTTAACTAACTATGGCTACACCTTC. Amino acids: CASSPVGTKLTNYGYTF.

The gene calls are TRBV5-6 and TRBJ2-3; possibly TRBD1 for D (5 bases). CDR1 and CDR2 (germline): SGHDT, YYEEEE. Trimming removed 0 bases at V and 2 bases at J, with 7 bases between. The CDR3 sequence is 14 residues long. The CDR3 sequence is CASSLDRPTDTQYF. For the CDR3, the DNA is TGTGCCAGCAGCTTGGACAGGCCCACAGATACGCAGTATTTT.

This clone was detected only once. The chain has TRBV6-6 and TRBJ1-1; 8 bases match TRBD1. Germline V CDR1 and CDR2: MNHNY, SVGAGI (reference sequence). V trimming: 4 bases; J trimming: 5 bases; junction bases outside the gene matches: 6. The CDR3 runs 14 residues. In DNA, the CDR3 is TGTGCCAGCAGTTTCCCGGGACAGGTTACTGAAGCTTTCTTT. This encodes CASSFPGQVTEAFF.

This clone was seen just once. CDR3 in DNA: TGTGCCAGTACCCCACAGGGTCGCTATGGCTACACCTTC. This encodes CASTPQGRYGYTF. The chain is built from TRBV19 and TRBJ1-2, with D perhaps matching TRBD1 (6 bases). This CDR3 comprises 13 residues. V shed 7 bases and J shed 4 bases, with 13 bases lying between them. Germline CDR1 and CDR2: LNHDA and SQIVND (reference sequence).

This chain joins TRBV5-6 and TRBJ1-2, with D possibly matching TRBD1 (6 bases). This CDR3 region has 14 residues. Germline values: CDR1 SGHDT, CDR2 YYEEEE. The V end was cut by 4 bases, the J end by 2 bases, with 12 bases between. CDR3 loop: CASSVYRVNYGYTF. CDR3 in DNA: TGTGCCAGCAGCGTCTACAGGGTCAACTATGGCTACACCTTC.

The V and J genes are TRBV28 and TRBJ1-3; 9 bases fit TRBD1. V lost 0 bases to trimming and J lost 6 bases; unmatched junction nucleotides: 9. This CDR3 has 17 amino acids. Germline values: CDR1 MDHEN, CDR2 SYDVKM. For the CDR3, the DNA is TGTGCCAGCAGTTTATGGATACAGGGGGCTGAGAAAAACACCATATATTTT. The encoded protein is CASSLWIQGAEKNTIYF.

This chain links TRBV6-6 with TRBJ1-5; tentatively, D is TRBD1 (5 bases). Trimming shortened V by 6 bases and J by 3 bases, and 12 bases separated the two germline ends. CDR3 size: 14 residues. Germline loops: CDR1 MNHNY, CDR2 SVGAGI (reference sequence). The CDR3 DNA reads as TGTGCCAGCAGCCCTGACAGACCCAATCAGCCCCAGCATTTT. This encodes CASSPDRPNQPQHF.

This sequence joins TRBV29-1 and TRBJ1-2; D is perhaps TRBD1 (5 bases). There are 10 residues in the CDR3. The germline V gene encodes CDR1 SQVTM and CDR2 ANQGSEA. Trimming cost V 4 bases and J 6 bases, with 6 bases left between them. Here the CDR3 reads CSVGQHGYTF. The CDR3 DNA is TGCAGCGTTGGACAGCATGGCTACACCTTC. Full variable domain (remainder filled in from reference TRBV29-1 and TRBJ1-2): SAVISQKPSRDICQRGTSLTIQCQVDSQVTMMFWYRQQPGQSLTLIATANQGSEATYESGFVIDKFPISRPNLTFSTLTVSNMSPEDSSIYLCSVGQHGYTFGSGTRLTVV.

This chain uses TRBV5-7 with TRBJ1-1; D possibly corresponds to TRBD1 (5 bases). TRBV5-7 is labeled an ORF, and its function is uncertain. This CDR3 contains 14 residues. V was clipped by 2 bases and J by 10 bases, with 18 bases between them. The CDR3 DNA reads as TGTGCCAGCAGCTTACAACAGGTGAAGATCGGAGCTTTCTTT. Translating it yields CASSLQQVKIGAFF.

This chain uses TRBV7-9 with TRBJ2-7, with D possibly matching TRBD1 (7 bases). CDR1 and CDR2 (germline): SEHNR, FQNEAQ (reference sequence). This CDR3 has 17 amino acids. The V and J ends lost 5 bases and 4 bases respectively, with 24 bases between them. The CDR3 spells CASSPGGRPLLLYEQYF. CDR3 sequence (DNA): TGTGCCAGCAGCCCAGGGGGGAGACCACTCCTCTTATACGAGCAGTACTTC.

This chain connects TRBV7-9 to TRBJ1-5; D gene uncertain. Trimming left V 4 bases short and J 0 bases short, with 10 bases between. This CDR3 region has 15 residues. Germline CDR1 SEHNR, CDR2 FQNEAQ (reference sequence). The CDR3 protein is CASSSNSYSNQPQHF. CDR3 DNA: TGTGCCAGCAGCTCTAACAGCTATAGCAATCAGCCCCAGCATTTT.

The V call is TRBV25-1, the J call TRBJ2-2; 9 positions match TRBD1. CDR1 MGHDK and CDR2 SYGVNS come from the germline V gene. The CDR3 spans 15 residues. The ends lost 1 base at V and 6 bases at J; junction bases unmatched: 3. CDR3 region: CASSELDRGAGELFF. The CDR3 nucleotides are TGTGCCAGCAGTGAATTGGACAGGGGCGCCGGGGAGCTGTTTTTT.

CDR3: CASSSGQGESNYGYTF. In DNA form, the CDR3 reads TGTGCCAGCAGCTCGGGACAGGGGGAATCTAACTATGGCTACACCTTC. This chain joins TRBV5-6 and TRBJ1-2; TRBD1 matches at 11 bases. CDR3 size: 16 residues. The J segment lost 0 bases and the V segment lost 3 bases, leaving 4 bases of the junction unmatched. Germline CDR1 is SGHDT and CDR2 is YYEEEE.

The CDR3 loop is CASSLVTGANYGYTF. CDR3 bases: TGTGCCAGCAGCTTGGTTACAGGGGCTAACTATGGCTACACCTTC. The V call is TRBV5-4, the J call TRBJ1-2; 7 nucleotides agree with TRBD1. The V and J ends lost 0 bases and 0 bases, in that order; junction bases with no gene match: 2. This CDR3 spans 15 amino acids. Germline loops: CDR1 SGHNT, CDR2 YYREEE (reference sequence).

The chain carries TRBV4-3 and TRBJ2-5; D is possibly TRBD1 (5 bases). V lost 4 bases and J lost 2, with 14 bases in between. The CDR3 runs 15 residues. From germline, CDR1 is LGHNA and CDR2 YSLEER. The CDR3 sequence is CASSLITGRQETQYF. In nucleotides, the CDR3 is TGCGCCAGCAGCCTAATCACAGGCAGACAAGAGACCCAGTACTTC.

This chain joins TRBV7-9 and TRBJ2-7; 7 positions agree with TRBD1. Germline loops: CDR1 SEHNR, CDR2 FQNEAQ (reference sequence). This CDR3 has 12 amino acids. Losses at the gene ends were 3 bases for V and 6 bases for J; bases not matched to a gene: 2. The CDR3, as DNA: TGTGCCAGCAGCTTTTCAGGGGGCGAGCAGTACTTC. It codes for CASSFSGGEQYF.

This chain uses TRBV11-1 with TRBJ2-7; 12 bases align to TRBD2. With V trimmed by 5 bases and J by 3 bases, 5 bases remained unmatched. The CDR3 extends over 15 amino acids. Germline V gene lookup returns CDR1 SGHAT and CDR2 FQDESV (reference sequence). The CDR3 nucleotides read TGTGCCAGCAGCGGCGGACTAGCGGGGTTCTACGAGCAGTACTTC. Translating it yields CASSGGLAGFYEQYF.

CDR3 coding DNA: TGTGCCAGCAGGGCCCGTCGGGACAGTAACACCGGGGAGCTGTTTTTT. Its translation: CASRARRDSNTGELFF. The V call is TRBV27, the J call TRBJ2-2; 7 bases are shared with TRBD1. This CDR3 spans 16 amino acids. Unmatched junction bases numbered 9, after V lost 6 bases and J lost 2 bases. Germline V CDR1 and CDR2: MNHEY, SMNVEV (reference sequence).